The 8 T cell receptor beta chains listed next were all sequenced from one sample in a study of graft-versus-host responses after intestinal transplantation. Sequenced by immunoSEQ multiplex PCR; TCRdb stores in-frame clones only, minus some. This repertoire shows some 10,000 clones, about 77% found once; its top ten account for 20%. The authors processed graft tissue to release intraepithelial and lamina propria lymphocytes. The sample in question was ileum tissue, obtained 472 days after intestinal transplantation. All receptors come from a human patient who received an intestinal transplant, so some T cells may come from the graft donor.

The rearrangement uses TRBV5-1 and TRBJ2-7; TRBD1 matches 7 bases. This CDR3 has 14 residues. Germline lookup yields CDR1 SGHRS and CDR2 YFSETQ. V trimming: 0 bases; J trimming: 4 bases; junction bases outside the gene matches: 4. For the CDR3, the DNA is TGCGCCAGCAGCTTGGCAGGGGGAGCATACGAGCAGTACTTC. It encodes CASSLAGGAYEQYF.

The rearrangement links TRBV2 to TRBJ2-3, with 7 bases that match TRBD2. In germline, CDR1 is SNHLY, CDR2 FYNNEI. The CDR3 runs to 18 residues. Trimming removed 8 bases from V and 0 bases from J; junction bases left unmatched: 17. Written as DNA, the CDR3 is TGTGCCAGCTTTGCGGGGGTTTCCCCCACGACTAGCACAGATACGCAGTATTTT. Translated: CASFAGVSPTTSTDTQYF.

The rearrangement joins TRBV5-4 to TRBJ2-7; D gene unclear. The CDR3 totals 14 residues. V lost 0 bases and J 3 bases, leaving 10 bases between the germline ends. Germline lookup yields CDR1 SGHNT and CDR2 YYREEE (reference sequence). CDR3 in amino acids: CASSLAGDIYEQYF. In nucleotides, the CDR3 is TGTGCCAGCAGCTTGGCCGGAGACATCTACGAGCAGTACTTC. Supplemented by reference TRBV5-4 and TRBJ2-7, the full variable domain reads ETGVTQSPTHLIKTRGQQVTLRCSSQSGHNTVSWYQQALGQGPQFIFQYYREEENGRGNFPPRFSGLQFPNYSSELNVNALELDDSALYLCASSLAGDIYEQYFGPGTRLTVT.

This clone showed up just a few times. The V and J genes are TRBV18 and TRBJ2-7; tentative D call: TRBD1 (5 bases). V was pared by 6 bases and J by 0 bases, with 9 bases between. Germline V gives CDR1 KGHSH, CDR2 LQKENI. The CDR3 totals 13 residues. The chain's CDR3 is CASSPDISYEQYF. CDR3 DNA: TGTGCCAGCTCCCCGGACATCTCCTACGAGCAGTACTTC.

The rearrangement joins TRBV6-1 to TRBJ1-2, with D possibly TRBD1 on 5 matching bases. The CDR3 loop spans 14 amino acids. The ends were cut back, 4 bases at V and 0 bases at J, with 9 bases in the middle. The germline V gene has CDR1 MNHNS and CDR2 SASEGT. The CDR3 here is CASSGDGTNYGYTF. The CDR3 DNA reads TGTGCCAGCAGTGGGGACGGTACTAACTATGGCTACACCTTC.

The CDR3 sequence is CASSLMDSSNTGELFF. The CDR3 DNA sequence: TGTGCCAGCTCACTGATGGACAGCTCGAACACCGGGGAGCTGTTTTTT. The chain links TRBV18 to TRBJ2-2, with D possibly TRBD1 on 6 matching bases. Trimming shortened V by 4 bases and J by 0 bases, and 12 bases separated the two germline ends. Germline V gene lookup returns CDR1 KGHSH and CDR2 LQKENI. This CDR3 is 16 amino acids long.

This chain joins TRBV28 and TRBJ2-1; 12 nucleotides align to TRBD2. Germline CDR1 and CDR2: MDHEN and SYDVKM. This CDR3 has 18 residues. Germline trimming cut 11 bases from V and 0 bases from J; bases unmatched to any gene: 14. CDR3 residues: CASEETSGGINSYNEQFF. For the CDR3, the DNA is TGTGCCTCCGAGGAGACTAGCGGGGGCATTAACTCCTACAATGAGCAGTTCTTC.

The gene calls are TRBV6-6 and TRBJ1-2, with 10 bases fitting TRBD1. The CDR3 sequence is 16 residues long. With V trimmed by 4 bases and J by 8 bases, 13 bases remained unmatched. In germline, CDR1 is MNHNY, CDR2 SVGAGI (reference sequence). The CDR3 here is CASSFSPGQGSYGYTF. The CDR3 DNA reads TGTGCCAGCAGTTTCTCGCCGGGACAGGGGAGTTACGGCTACACCTTC.